This entry features one TCR beta chain sequence. Its antigen remains unknown. The sample comes from a study of T cell responses to AZD1222 COVID-19 vaccine. Study observations and caveats: CD4 TCRs covered the whole spike, strongest at regions 160-218 and 743-854. It should be noted that donors were predominantly white British and more often female, and clonal diversity was possibly underestimated.

Trimming took off 3 bases at V and 14 bases at J, with 13 bases between the two ends. The CDR3 spans 12 residues. This table comes from immunoSEQ multiplex PCR, and its TCRdb copy is limited to in-frame clones, with some not included. The top ten clones hold over 13% of a sample with some 150,000 clones, roughly 88% of them seen once. The chain employs TRBV12-3 or TRBV12-4 and TRBJ1-4; D gene unclear. The receptor was isolated from an adult in good health. The sample here was peripheral blood, taken on day 0 of AZD1222 vaccination. The CDR3 is CASSFTAWDLFF. CDR3 bases: TGTGCCAGCAGTTTTACGGCCTGGGATCTGTTTTTT.